These 3 T cell receptor beta chains were all obtained from the same sample, sequenced in a study of T cells in Graves' hyperthyroidism and ophthalmopathy. Template material for amplifying TCR beta CDR3 regions consisted of RNA transcripts. A first-round RT-PCR of the TCR CDR3 used the HTBI primer set. TCRdb called the multiplex PCR reads again in MiXCR, with one record for every CDR3 protein. Counted here are roughly 380,000 distinct CDR3 sequences, roughly 13% occurring once; the ten biggest clones make up around 21%. Material: blood. All receptors derive from a man aged 30 to 39 with Graves' hyperthyroidism that later progressed to Graves' ophthalmopathy.

This clonotype was counted at least ten times. The chain links TRBV12-3 or TRBV12-4 to TRBJ2-5; the D gene is possibly TRBD1 (6 bases). The V end was cut by 4 bases, the J end by 5 bases, with 11 bases between. The length of the CDR3 is 13 residues. CDR3 amino acids: CASSYREWETQYF. DNA of the CDR3: TGTGCCAGCAGTTACAGGGAGTGGGAGACCCAGTACTTC.

This clonotype came up a few times. The chain combines TRBV7-9 with TRBJ2-5; 10 positions agree with TRBD2. This CDR3 region has 19 residues. Per germline, CDR1 SEHNR and CDR2 FQNEAQ (reference sequence). J lost 5 bases, V lost 4 bases, and 19 bases had no gene match. The CDR3 nucleotides are TGTGCCAGCAGCTCCGGGGGCCTCGGACTAGCGGTGACTCGGGAGACCCAGTACTTC. Its translation is CASSSGGLGLAVTRETQYF.

The table lists this clonotype with many counts. The V and J genes are TRBV12-3 or TRBV12-4 and TRBJ1-2; the D is unclear. Deletions cut 0 bases from V and 7 bases from J, with 12 bases between. CDR3 length: 14 residues. CDR3: CASSLAPHWSGYTF. Written as DNA, the CDR3 is TGTGCCAGCAGTTTAGCGCCCCATTGGTCTGGCTACACCTTC.